A selection of T cell receptor beta chains follows, all from one sample in a study of T cell repertoires in cytomegalovirus infection. TCRdb re-called the reads through MiXCR, storing one row per CDR3 protein. The profile covers approximately 250,000 distinct CDR3 sequences, with about 12% appearing a single time and approximately 1.8% taken by the ten largest. Sequencing input: PBMCs. The receptor source for this set is a human donor in good health (CMV status not recorded). Some clones in this sample may be carry-over from other donors' samples. Both conserved end residues are part of each CDR3. D genes are given only for firm matches. Size is stated for part of the rows, as once, few or many counts, or as a class when the clone is expanded.

>TRBD1|many|TRBJ2-5|TRBV20-1
TGCAGTGCTAGACCGGACAGGGGAAGAGGGGAGACCCAGTACTTC
CSARPDRGRGETQYF
>NA|NA|TRBJ2-2|TRBV9
TGTGCCAGCAGCGTCGGGACCTGGAACACCGGGGAGCTGTTTTTT
CASSVGTWNTGELFF
>NA|NA|TRBJ1-4|TRBV28
TGTGCCAGCAGTGCTCCGCCAATACCTAATGAAAAACTGTTTTTT
CASSAPPIPNEKLFF
>NA|many|TRBJ2-3|TRBV7-6
TGTGCCAGCAGCTTGCCAAGAGAAGGAGATACGCAGTATTTT
CASSLPREGDTQYF
>TRBD2|many|TRBJ2-5|TRBV11-2
TGTGCCAGCAGCTCCTCAGCGGGGGGAGAGACCCAGTACTTC
CASSSSAGGETQYF
>NA|few|TRBJ1-1|TRBV19
TGTGCCAGTACCATCGGGGGGGCAGCAATGAACACTGAAGCTTTCTTT
CASTIGGAAMNTEAFF
>NA|many|TRBJ2-2|TRBV7-2
TGTGCCAGCAGCTCCAATGGGGGTGGATACACCGGGGAGCTGTTTTTT
CASSSNGGGYTGELFF
>NA|few|TRBJ1-2|TRBV14
TGTGCCAGCAGCCGTACCGGCAGAGGGTATGGCTACACCTTC
CASSRTGRGYGYTF
>NA|many|TRBJ2-7|TRBV7-2
TGTGCCAGCAGCCAAGGAGAGGGATACGTCTTC
CASSQGEGYVF
>NA|NA|TRBJ2-3|TRBV12-5
TGTGCTAGTGGTTTAGGGGAAGCAGATACGCAGTATTTT
CASGLGEADTQYF
>NA|many|TRBJ2-7|TRBV7-6
TGTGCCAGCAGTCTAGGGTTCCGGGACGGCGACTACGAGCAGTACTTC
CASSLGFRDGDYEQYF
>TRBD2|few|TRBJ2-7|TRBV19
TGTGCCAGTAGTATCTCCTCGACTAGCGGATCCTACGAGCAGTACTTC
CASSISSTSGSYEQYF
>TRBD1|many|TRBJ2-2|TRBV7-3
TGTGCCAGCAGCCCTCAGACAGGGGTTGGAGAGGAGCTGTTTTTT
CASSPQTGVGEELFF
>NA|NA|TRBJ1-3|TRBV9
TGTGCCAGCAGCGTAGCCGGAGGGGAAAACACCATATATTTT
CASSVAGGENTIYF
>TRBD1|many|TRBJ1-1|TRBV28
TGTGCCAGCAGCCCGGTGCAGGGGGCTGAAGCTTTCTTT
CASSPVQGAEAFF
>NA|NA|TRBJ1-5|TRBV28
TGTGCCAGCAGTTCCCGGACAGTTAGCAATCAGCCCCAGCATTTT
CASSSRTVSNQPQHF
>NA|NA|TRBJ1-6|TRBV18
TGTGCCAGCTCGCCAAGACCAGGGTCCCTCCACTTT
CASSPRPGSLHF
>NA|many|TRBJ1-1|TRBV14
TGCGCCAGCAGCCAAGAAACAGGGAACACTGAAGCTTTCTTT
CASSQETGNTEAFF
>NA|many|TRBJ2-7|TRBV6-2/TRBV6-3
TGTGCCAGCAGTTCGAACTTACGACTCTTCTACGAGCAGTACTTC
CASSSNLRLFYEQYF
>NA|many|TRBJ2-3|TRBV7-9
TGTGCCAGCAGCTTAGGACACATTGGAGATACGCAGTATTTT
CASSLGHIGDTQYF
>TRBD1|few|TRBJ1-1|TRBV12-3/TRBV12-4
TGTGCCAGCAGACAGGGGGCGTTTACTGAAGCTTTCTTT
CASRQGAFTEAFF
>NA|many|TRBJ2-7|TRBV28
TGTGCCAGCAGTTTATACTCTCGCGAGCAGTACTTC
CASSLYSREQYF
>NA|many|TRBJ1-2|TRBV19
TGTGCCAGTAGTCTGTACGGGACAAAGCAATCGAATGGCTACACCTTC
CASSLYGTKQSNGYTF
>TRBD1|many|TRBJ2-3|TRBV7-7
TGTGCCAGCAGCCCAGGGACAGGGCTCCCGAAGGATACGCAGTATTTT
CASSPGTGLPKDTQYF
>TRBD1|few|TRBJ2-5|TRBV20-1
TGCAGTGCTAGTCCGGGACAGGGGGCCACTCTTTCACAAGAGACCCAGTACTTC
CSASPGQGATLSQETQYF
>TRBD1|many|TRBJ2-3|TRBV11-1
TGTGCCAGCAGCTTCGGACAGGGGGCAACAGATACGCAGTATTTT
CASSFGQGATDTQYF
>NA|few|TRBJ2-7|TRBV2
TGTGCCAGTCAGGTGGAGACTTCCTACGAGCAGTACTTC
CASQVETSYEQYF
>NA|many|TRBJ2-2|TRBV7-9
TGTGCCAGCAGCCCAGGGTTGGTCACCGGGGAGCTGTTTTTT
CASSPGLVTGELFF
>TRBD2|many|TRBJ2-7|TRBV6-1
TGTGCCAGCAGCAACAGCGGGAGGGCCTCCTACGAGCAGTACTTC
CASSNSGRASYEQYF
>NA|few|TRBJ2-1|TRBV5-1
TGCGCCAGCAGCTTTGGGCAGAGCTCCTACAATGAGCAGTTCTTC
CASSFGQSSYNEQFF
>NA|many|TRBJ1-3|TRBV14
TGTGCCAGCAGCCGCCGAAGACAGGCCGTAAACACCATATATTTT
CASSRRRQAVNTIYF
>NA|NA|TRBJ2-2|TRBV5-1
TGCGCCAGCAGCTTGGGACAGTTCGGCGGGGAGCTGTTTTTT
CASSLGQFGGELFF
>NA|NA|TRBJ2-4|TRBV12-3/TRBV12-4
TGTGCCAGCAGCCTGGGGGTATCCAAAAACATTCAGTACTTC
CASSLGVSKNIQYF
>TRBD2|NA|TRBJ2-7|TRBV23-1
TGCGCCAGCAGTCAATTGACTAGCGGGAGGCTAGACCCCTACGAGCAGTACTTC
CASSQLTSGRLDPYEQYF
>NA|many|TRBJ2-7|TRBV7-2
TGTGCCAGCAGCTCGGTTGTAATGGCCGGCGAGCAGTACTTC
CASSSVVMAGEQYF
>NA|few|TRBJ2-7|TRBV15
TGTGCCACCAGCAGAGATATGGGGTACGAGCAGTACTTC
CATSRDMGYEQYF
>TRBD1|few|TRBJ1-2|TRBV19
TGTGCCAGTAGGGGACAGCTCTATGGCTACACCTTC
CASRGQLYGYTF
>NA|few|TRBJ2-3|TRBV4-2
TGTGCCAGCAGCCTAAGCGAGGATACGCAGTATTTT
CASSLSEDTQYF
>TRBD2|NA|TRBJ2-3|TRBV29-1
TGCACGGGGGGAAGAGGCACAGATACGCAGTATTTT
CTGGRGTDTQYF
>NA|many|TRBJ2-2|TRBV2
TGTGCCAGCAGTGAAGTTAGGCTACTTACCGGGGAGCTGTTTTTT
CASSEVRLLTGELFF
>NA|many|TRBJ2-1|TRBV7-2
TGTGCCAGCAGCTTAATGTGGGGGAGCTCCTACAATGAGCAGTTCTTC
CASSLMWGSSYNEQFF
>TRBD2|many|TRBJ2-7|TRBV5-5
TGTGCCAGCAGCTTGGCCGGGTTAGCGGGAGGGCATCGAAGCTACGAGCAGTACTTC
CASSLAGLAGGHRSYEQYF